This T cell receptor beta chain was captured in a study of blood T cell repertoires in COVID-19. Study details: COVID-19 samples, acute and convalescent, were from the United States, Italy and Spain. Sources were T cells, B-cell-depleted T cells, or PBMCs; the material itself was cDNA or gDNA.

Profiling relied on immunoSEQ multiplex PCR, and the TCRdb table lists in-frame clones only, not all of them. Counted here are under 50,000 clones, about nine tenths occurring once; the ten biggest clones make up roughly a sixth. Germline V gene lookup returns CDR1 SGHAT and CDR2 FQNNGV. V lost 5 bases to trimming and J lost 2 bases; unmatched junction nucleotides: 7. The CDR3 has 15 amino acids. The specimen was peripheral blood. This receptor was taken from a man between 65 and 85 years old with active COVID-19. V gene TRBV11-2 combines with J gene TRBJ2-7, with 9 bases that match TRBD2. CDR3 DNA: TGTGCCAGCAGCCCTAGCGGGGTAACGGCCTACGAGCAGTACTTC. This gives the protein CASSPSGVTAYEQYF.